This T cell receptor (beta chain) was found in a study of CD8 T cells in Susac syndrome. With random hexamers, reverse transcription was performed on about 0.5 to 1 ug of RNA. One entry per CDR3 protein results from TCRdb running MiXCR on the immunoSEQ multiplex PCR reads. This table has about 71,000 distinct CDR3 sequences, roughly 93% appearing once. The study sequenced TCR beta in blood CD8+ and CD4+ T cells. Germline V lookup: CDR1 SGHDT, CDR2 YYEEEE. The CDR3 runs 14 residues. V lost 4 bases and J 8 bases, leaving 18 bases between the germline ends. The chain carries TRBV5-6 and TRBJ1-2; D ambiguous. Sequenced material: CD4+ T cells from PBMCs. The sequence was obtained from a human donor with Susac syndrome. The CDR3 coding sequence is TGTGCCAGCAGCCCTATCCGGCCCTCGGGGGGCTACACCTTC. It is translated as CASSPIRPSGGYTF.